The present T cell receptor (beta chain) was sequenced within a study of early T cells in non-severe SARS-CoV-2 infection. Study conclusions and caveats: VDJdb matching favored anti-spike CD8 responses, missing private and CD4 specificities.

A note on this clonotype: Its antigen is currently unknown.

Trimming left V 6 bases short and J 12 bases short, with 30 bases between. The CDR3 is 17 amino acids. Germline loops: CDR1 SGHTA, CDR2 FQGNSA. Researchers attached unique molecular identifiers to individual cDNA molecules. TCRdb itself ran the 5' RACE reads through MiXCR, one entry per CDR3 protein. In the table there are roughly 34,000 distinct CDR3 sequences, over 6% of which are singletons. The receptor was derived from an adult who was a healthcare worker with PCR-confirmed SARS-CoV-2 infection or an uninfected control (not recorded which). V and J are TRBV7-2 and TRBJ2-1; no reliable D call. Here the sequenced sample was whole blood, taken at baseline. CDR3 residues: CASRERLVDPLTMMQFF. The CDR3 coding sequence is TGTGCCAGCAGGGAACGACTTGTAGACCCCCTCACAATGATGCAGTTCTTC.